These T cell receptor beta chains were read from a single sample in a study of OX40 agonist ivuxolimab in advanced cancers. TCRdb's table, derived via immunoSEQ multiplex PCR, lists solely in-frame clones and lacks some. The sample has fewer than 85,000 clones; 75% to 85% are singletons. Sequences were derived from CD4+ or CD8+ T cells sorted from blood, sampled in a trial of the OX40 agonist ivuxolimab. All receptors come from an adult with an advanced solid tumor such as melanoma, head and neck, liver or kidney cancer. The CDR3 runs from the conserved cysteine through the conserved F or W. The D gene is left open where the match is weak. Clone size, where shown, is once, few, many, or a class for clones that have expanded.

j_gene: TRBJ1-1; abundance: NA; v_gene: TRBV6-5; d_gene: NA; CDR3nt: TGTGCCAGCAGTCACAGCGCGGGACGGCGGGCTGAAGCTTTCTTT; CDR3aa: CASSHSAGRRAEAFF
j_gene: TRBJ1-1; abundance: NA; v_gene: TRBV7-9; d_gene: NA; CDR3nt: TGTGCCAGCAGAAGAGTGTTCCAGGACACTGAAGCTTTCTTT; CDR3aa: CASRRVFQDTEAFF
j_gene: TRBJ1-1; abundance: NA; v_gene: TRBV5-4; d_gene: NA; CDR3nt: TGTGCCAGCAGCCCAAAACTAGGGACAAACACTGAAGCTTTCTTT; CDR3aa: CASSPKLGTNTEAFF
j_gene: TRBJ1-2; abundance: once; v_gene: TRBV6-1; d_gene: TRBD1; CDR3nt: TGTGCCAGCAGGGGGGGACAGGTGCCCTATGGCTACACCTTC; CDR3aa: CASRGGQVPYGYTF
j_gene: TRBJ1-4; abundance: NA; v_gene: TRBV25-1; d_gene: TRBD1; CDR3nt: TGTGCCAGCAGTGAATTCAGGGGGGCAAAACTGTTTTTT; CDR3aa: CASSEFRGAKLFF
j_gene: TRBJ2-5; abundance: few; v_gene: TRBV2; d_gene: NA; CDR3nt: TGTGCCAGCACTCCGGGGTACCAAGAGACCCAGTACTTC; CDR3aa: CASTPGYQETQYF
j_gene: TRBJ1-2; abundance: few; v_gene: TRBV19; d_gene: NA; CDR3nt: TGTGCCAGTAGTATACCCGGAGTCTATGGCTACACCTTC; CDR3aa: CASSIPGVYGYTF
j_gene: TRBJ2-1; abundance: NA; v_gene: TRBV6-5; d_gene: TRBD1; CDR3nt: TGTGCCAGCAGTGCCGGGACAGGGAAAAATGAGCAGTTCTTC; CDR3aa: CASSAGTGKNEQFF
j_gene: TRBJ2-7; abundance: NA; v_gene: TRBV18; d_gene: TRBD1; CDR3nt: TGTGCCAGCTCACCCAATACAGGGGGCGAGGAGCAGTACTTC; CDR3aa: CASSPNTGGEEQYF
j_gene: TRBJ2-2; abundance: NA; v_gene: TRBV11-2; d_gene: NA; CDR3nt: TGTGCCAGCAGCCTTAAACAGGGTCTCGGGGAGCTGTTTTTT; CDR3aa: CASSLKQGLGELFF
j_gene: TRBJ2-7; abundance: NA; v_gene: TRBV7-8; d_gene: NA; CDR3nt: TGTGCCACCAAAGATGGGGTCGCGTCCTACGAGCAGTACTTC; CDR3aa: CATKDGVASYEQYF
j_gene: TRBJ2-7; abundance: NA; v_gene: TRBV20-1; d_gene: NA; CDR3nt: TGCAGTGCTAGGGACAGCTACGAGCAGTACTTC; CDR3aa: CSARDSYEQYF
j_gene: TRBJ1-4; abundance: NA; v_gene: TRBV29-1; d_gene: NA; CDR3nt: TGCAGCGTTGGTAGGCGGGGTTCGGATGAAAAACTGTTTTTT; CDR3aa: CSVGRRGSDEKLFF
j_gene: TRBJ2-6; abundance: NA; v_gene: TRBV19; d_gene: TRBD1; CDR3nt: TGTGCCAGTCGTACACGACAGGGAAAGGCTGGGGCCAACGTCCTGACTTTC; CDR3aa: CASRTRQGKAGANVLTF
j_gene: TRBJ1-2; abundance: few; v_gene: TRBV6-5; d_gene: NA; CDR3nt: TGTGCCAGCAGTTACGCAAGACAGATAGATGGCTACACCTTC; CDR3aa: CASSYARQIDGYTF
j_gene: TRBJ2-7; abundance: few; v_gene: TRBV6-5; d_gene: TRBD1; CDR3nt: TGTGCCAGCAGTTCCCGGACAGGGAGGCGCGAGCAGTACTTC; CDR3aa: CASSSRTGRREQYF
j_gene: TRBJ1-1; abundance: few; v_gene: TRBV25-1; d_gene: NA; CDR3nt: TGTGCCAGCAGATCCCAGCAGCCTGAAGCTTTCTTT; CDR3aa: CASRSQQPEAFF
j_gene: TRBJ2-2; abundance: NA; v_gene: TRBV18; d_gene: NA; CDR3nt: TGTGCCAGCTCACCAATTCATGGCGGGGAGCTGTTTTTT; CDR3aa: CASSPIHGGELFF
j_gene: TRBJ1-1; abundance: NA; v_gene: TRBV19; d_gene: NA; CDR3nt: TGTGCCAGTAGTATTCGTTCTAACCTGAACACTGAAGCTTTCTTT; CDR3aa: CASSIRSNLNTEAFF
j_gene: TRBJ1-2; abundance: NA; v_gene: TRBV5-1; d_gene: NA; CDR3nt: TGCGCCAGCAGCTTAAGGGTGGTATCGGGCGACTATGGCTACACCTTC; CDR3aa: CASSLRVVSGDYGYTF
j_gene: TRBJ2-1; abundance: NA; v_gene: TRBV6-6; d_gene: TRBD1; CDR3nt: TGTGCCAGCAGTTCCGGACAGGGAATCTATGAGCAGTTCTTC; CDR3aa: CASSSGQGIYEQFF
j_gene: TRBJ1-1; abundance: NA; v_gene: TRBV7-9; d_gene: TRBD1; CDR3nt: TGTGCCAGCAGCCTACATCGGACAGGAGCTTTCTTT; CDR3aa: CASSLHRTGAFF
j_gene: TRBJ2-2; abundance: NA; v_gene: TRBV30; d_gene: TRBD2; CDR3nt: TGTGCCTGGAGTGTACTGGGGCTAGCGGGAGCTAACGGGGAGCTGTTTTTT; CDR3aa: CAWSVLGLAGANGELFF
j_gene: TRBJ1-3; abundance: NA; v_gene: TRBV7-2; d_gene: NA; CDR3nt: TGTGCCAGCAGCTCCCTGGCAGGGCGGAACACCATATATTTT; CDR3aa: CASSSLAGRNTIYF
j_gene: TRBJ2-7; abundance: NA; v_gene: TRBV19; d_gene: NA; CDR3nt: TGTGCCAGTAGTATTCGGGGAGAAACAGGTAGCTCCTACGAGCAGTACTTC; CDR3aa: CASSIRGETGSSYEQYF
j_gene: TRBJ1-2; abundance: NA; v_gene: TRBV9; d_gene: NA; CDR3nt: TGTGCCAGCAGCGTAGCTGGTTCCCTGGGGTATGGCTACACCTTC; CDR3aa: CASSVAGSLGYGYTF
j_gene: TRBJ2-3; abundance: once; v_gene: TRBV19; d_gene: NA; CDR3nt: TGTGCCAGTAGTATTGCGGATACGCAGTATTTT; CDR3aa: CASSIADTQYF
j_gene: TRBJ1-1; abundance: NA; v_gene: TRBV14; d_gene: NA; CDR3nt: TGTGCCAGCAGCGCCCAGGGGCCCGGAGTCACTGAAGCTTTCTTT; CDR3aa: CASSAQGPGVTEAFF
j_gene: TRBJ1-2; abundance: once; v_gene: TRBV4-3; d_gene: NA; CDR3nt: TGCGCCAGCAGCCCCAAAATCAATAACTATGGCTACACCTTC; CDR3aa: CASSPKINNYGYTF
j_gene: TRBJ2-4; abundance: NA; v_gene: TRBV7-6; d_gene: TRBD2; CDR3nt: TGTGCCAGCAGCTTCCCCGGGGGGGCAGGCAAAAACATTCAGTACTTC; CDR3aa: CASSFPGGAGKNIQYF
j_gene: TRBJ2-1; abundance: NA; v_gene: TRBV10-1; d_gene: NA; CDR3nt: TGCGCCAGCACCCCGGGGGTGTCAACGGTCGACAATGAGCAGTTCTTC; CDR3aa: CASTPGVSTVDNEQFF
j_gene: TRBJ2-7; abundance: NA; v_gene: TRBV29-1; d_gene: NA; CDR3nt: TGCAGCGTTGAAGAGGTCGGGACCCTAAGCTTC; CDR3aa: CSVEEVGTLSF
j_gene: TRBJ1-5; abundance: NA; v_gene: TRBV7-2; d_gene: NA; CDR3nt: TGTGCCAGCAGCTTAGAAGGGGCGCACCCCAATCAGCCCCAGCATTTT; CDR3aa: CASSLEGAHPNQPQHF
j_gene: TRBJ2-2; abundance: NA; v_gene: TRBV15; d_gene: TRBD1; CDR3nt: TGTGCCACCAGCACAAGGACAGGGGGCATCGGGGAGCTGTTTTTT; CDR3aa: CATSTRTGGIGELFF
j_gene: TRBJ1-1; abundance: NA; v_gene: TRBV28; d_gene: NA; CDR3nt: TGTGCCAGCAGTCCTCCTCGCGTGGGGGCGAGGACTGAAGCTTTCTTT; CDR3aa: CASSPPRVGARTEAFF
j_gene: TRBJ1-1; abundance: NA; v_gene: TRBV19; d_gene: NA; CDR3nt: TGTGCCAGTGGGCGGCAGGGAAGGTCAATGAACACTGAAGCTTTCTTT; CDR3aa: CASGRQGRSMNTEAFF
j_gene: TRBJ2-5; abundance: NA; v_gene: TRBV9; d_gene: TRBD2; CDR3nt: TGTGCCAGCAGCGTAGTACTAGCGGGAGATTTAGGGGAGACCCAGTACTTC; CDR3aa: CASSVVLAGDLGETQYF
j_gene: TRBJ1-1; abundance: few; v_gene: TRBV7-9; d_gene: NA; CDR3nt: TGTGCCAGCAGCTTAGTGGCGAACACTGAAGCTTTCTTT; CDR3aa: CASSLVANTEAFF
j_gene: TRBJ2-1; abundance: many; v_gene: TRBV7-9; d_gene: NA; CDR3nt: TGTGCCAGCAGCTTGGCAGGGTATCACAATGAGCAGTTCTTC; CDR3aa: CASSLAGYHNEQFF
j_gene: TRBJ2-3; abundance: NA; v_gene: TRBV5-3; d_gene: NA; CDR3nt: TGTGCCAGAAGCTTGACTGGGACGGGCACTAGCACAGATACGCAGTATTTT; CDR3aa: CARSLTGTGTSTDTQYF
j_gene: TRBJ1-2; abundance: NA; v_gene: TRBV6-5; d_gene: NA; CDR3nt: TGTGCCAGCAGTTACCTGGGCAATAACTATGGCTACACCTTC; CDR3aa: CASSYLGNNYGYTF
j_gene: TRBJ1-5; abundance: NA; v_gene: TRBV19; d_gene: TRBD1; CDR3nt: TGTGCCAGTAGTATCCAGGGACAGAGTGCCGATAGCAATCAGCCCCAGCATTTT; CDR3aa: CASSIQGQSADSNQPQHF
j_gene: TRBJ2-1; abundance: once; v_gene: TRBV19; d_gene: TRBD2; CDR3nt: TGTGCCAGTAGGAACGGGAGGCAGCAGTTCTTC; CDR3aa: CASRNGRQQFF
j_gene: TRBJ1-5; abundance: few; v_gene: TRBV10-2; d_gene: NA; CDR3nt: TGCGCCAGCAGTGAGTCGACACAGAGCAATCAGCCCCAGCATTTT; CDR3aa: CASSESTQSNQPQHF
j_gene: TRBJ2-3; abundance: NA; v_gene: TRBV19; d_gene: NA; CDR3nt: TGTGCCAGTAGTATACAGGCAGGGCGGGCCACAGATACGCAGTATTTT; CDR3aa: CASSIQAGRATDTQYF